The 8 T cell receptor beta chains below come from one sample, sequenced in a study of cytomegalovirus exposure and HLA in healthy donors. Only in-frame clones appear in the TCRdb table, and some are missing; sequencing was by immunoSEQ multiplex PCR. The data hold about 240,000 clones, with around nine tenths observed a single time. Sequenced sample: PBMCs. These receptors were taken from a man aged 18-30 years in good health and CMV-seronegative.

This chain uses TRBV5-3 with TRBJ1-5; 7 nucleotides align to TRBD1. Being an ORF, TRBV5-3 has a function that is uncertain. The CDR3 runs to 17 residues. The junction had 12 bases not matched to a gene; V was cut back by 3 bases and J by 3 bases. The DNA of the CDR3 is TGTGCCAGAAGCTATTACAAACGGGACAGCCACAATCAGCCCCAGCATTTT. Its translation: CARSYYKRDSHNQPQHF.

The CDR3 loop reads CASSLGGFTDTQYF. DNA of the CDR3: TGTGCCAGCAGCTTGGGGGGTTTCACAGATACGCAGTATTTT. This chain joins TRBV11-2 and TRBJ2-3, with D possibly being TRBD2 (6 bases). Trimming removed 3 bases from V and 2 bases from J, with 9 bases in between. CDR3 length: 14 amino acids. Germline lookup yields CDR1 SGHAT and CDR2 FQNNGV.

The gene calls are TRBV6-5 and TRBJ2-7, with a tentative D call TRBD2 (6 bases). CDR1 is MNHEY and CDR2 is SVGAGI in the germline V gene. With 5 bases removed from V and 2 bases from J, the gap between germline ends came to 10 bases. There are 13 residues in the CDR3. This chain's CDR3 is CASSRDFPYEQYF. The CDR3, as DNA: TGTGCCAGCAGTCGGGACTTCCCCTACGAGCAGTACTTC.

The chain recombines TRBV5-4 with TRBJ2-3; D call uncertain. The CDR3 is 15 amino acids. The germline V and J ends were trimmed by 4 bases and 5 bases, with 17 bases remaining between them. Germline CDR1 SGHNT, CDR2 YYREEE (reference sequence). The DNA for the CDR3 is TGTGCCAGCAGCCAACTAACGACCGACGAAGATACGCAGTATTTT. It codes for CASSQLTTDEDTQYF.

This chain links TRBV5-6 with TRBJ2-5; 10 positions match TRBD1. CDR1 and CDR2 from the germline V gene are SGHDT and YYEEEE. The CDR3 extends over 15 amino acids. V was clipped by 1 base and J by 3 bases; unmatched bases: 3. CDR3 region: CASSLFGTGEETQYF. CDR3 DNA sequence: TGTGCCAGCAGCTTGTTCGGGACAGGGGAAGAGACCCAGTACTTC.

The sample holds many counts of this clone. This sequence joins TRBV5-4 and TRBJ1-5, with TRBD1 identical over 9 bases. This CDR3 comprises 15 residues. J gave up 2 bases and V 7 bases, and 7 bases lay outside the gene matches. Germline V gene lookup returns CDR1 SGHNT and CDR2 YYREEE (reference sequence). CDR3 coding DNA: TGTGCCAGCTGGGACAGGGATGAAGGCAATCAGCCCCAGCATTTT. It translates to CASWDRDEGNQPQHF.

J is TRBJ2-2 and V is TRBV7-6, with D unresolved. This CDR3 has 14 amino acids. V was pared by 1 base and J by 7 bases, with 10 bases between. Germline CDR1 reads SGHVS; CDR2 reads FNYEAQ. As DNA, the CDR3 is TGTGCCAGCAGCTTAGACCAGGCGATCGGGGAGCTGTTTTTT. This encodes CASSLDQAIGELFF.

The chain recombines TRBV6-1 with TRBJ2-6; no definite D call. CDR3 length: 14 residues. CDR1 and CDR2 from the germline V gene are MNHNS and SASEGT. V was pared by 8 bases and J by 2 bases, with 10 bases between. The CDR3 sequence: CASSRQAGANVLTF. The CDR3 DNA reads TGTGCCAGCTCCCGGCAGGCTGGGGCCAACGTCCTGACTTTC.